Shown below are 28 T cell receptor beta chains from a single sample sequenced in a study of regulatory T cells in long-lasting Graves disease. With iRepertoire HTBI primers and Arm-PCR of CDR3 regions, TCR beta libraries were built. TCRdb re-called the multiplex PCR reads through MiXCR, storing one row per CDR3 protein. The table shows 400,000 to 500,000 distinct CDR3 sequences, with 22% occurring only once. Time point of the sample: persistent/refractory GD, antithyroid drugs over 5 years with positive TRAb. PBMC RNA was the source of the TCR library. The source material was peripheral blood mononuclear cells (PBMCs), sampled when the disease was refractory, from a patient treated with antithyroid drugs. Receptors were obtained from a female donor with Graves disease.

There are many counts of this clonotype. The J gene is TRBJ2-7, the V gene TRBV28, with D hard to call. The germline V gene has CDR1 MDHEN and CDR2 SYDVKM. The CDR3 covers 13 residues. With 5 bases removed from V and 0 bases from J, the gap between germline ends came to 8 bases. CDR3 in DNA: TGTGCCAGCAGTCCGGCGAGCTCCTACGAGCAGTACTTC. Its protein product is CASSPASSYEQYF.

This clonotype was recorded a few times. The gene calls are TRBV6-1 and TRBJ2-5; TRBD1 is a possible D gene (5 bases). V was trimmed by 5 bases and J by 4 bases, leaving 17 bases between them. The germline CDR1 and CDR2 sequences are MNHNS and SASEGT. The CDR3 runs to 15 residues. This CDR3 is CASSRTDIVGETQYF. CDR3 nucleotides: TGTGCCAGCAGTAGGACGGACATAGTGGGAGAGACCCAGTACTTC.

This clonotype showed up many times. The CDR3 loop is CASSGDRGAGQPQHF. In DNA, the CDR3 is TGTGCCAGCAGTGGGGACAGGGGAGCGGGTCAGCCCCAGCATTTT. The J gene is TRBJ1-5, the V gene TRBV6-1, with 10 bases that match TRBD1. Germline V CDR1 and CDR2: MNHNS, SASEGT. This CDR3 has 15 amino acids. Losses at the gene ends were 4 bases for V and 6 bases for J; bases not matched to a gene: 6.

This clonotype showed up many times. The V gene is TRBV12-3 or TRBV12-4, the J gene TRBJ1-5; 9 nucleotides line up with TRBD1. The CDR3 contains 15 residues. V dropped 6 bases and J dropped 7; count of bases not matched to a gene: 10. The CDR3 reads CASRAMGQGMQPQHF. The CDR3 DNA sequence: TGTGCCAGCAGAGCTATGGGACAGGGTATGCAGCCCCAGCATTTT.

There are a few counts of this clonotype. V is TRBV6-2 or TRBV6-3 and J is TRBJ2-7, with 12 bases identical to TRBD2. V lost 0 bases to trimming and J lost 9 bases; unmatched junction nucleotides: 9. Germline V lookup: CDR1 MNHEY, CDR2 SVGEGT. CDR3 length: 16 amino acids. This CDR3 reads CASSYSGLAGGTGQYF. CDR3 bases: TGTGCCAGCAGTTACTCGGGGCTAGCGGGGGGGACGGGGCAGTACTTC.

The chain's CDR3 is CSAPLRAQETQYF. As DNA, the CDR3 is TGCAGTGCACCCCTCCGGGCCCAAGAGACCCAGTACTTC. This chain joins TRBV20-1 and TRBJ2-5; no definite D call. The CDR3 runs 13 residues. Germline lookup yields CDR1 DFQATT and CDR2 SNEGSKA (reference sequence). Trimming cost V 6 bases and J 1 base, with 12 bases left between them.

The J gene is TRBJ2-7, the V gene TRBV3-1; weak D call: TRBD1 (6 bases). The V gene's germline CDR1 is LGHDT and CDR2 YNNKEL (reference sequence). V lost 0 bases and J 5 bases, leaving 20 bases between the germline ends. CDR3 size: 17 residues. CDR3 loop: CASSQEGFWGREDEQYF. CDR3 nucleotide sequence: TGTGCCAGCAGCCAAGAGGGGTTTTGGGGGCGCGAAGACGAGCAGTACTTC.

The V and J genes are TRBV9 and TRBJ1-2; D is undetermined. This CDR3 comprises 14 residues. V lost 1 base, J lost 4 bases, and 11 bases lay in between. CDR1 SGDLS and CDR2 YYNGEE come from the germline V gene. The CDR3 loop reads CASSVSPLTYGYTF. The DNA of the CDR3 is TGTGCCAGCAGCGTATCCCCGTTAACCTATGGCTACACCTTC.

This clonotype was found many times. The rearrangement joins TRBV10-3 to TRBJ1-5; D gene ambiguous. Germline lookup yields CDR1 ENHRY and CDR2 SYGVKD. The V end was cut by 6 bases, the J end by 2 bases, with 11 bases between. The CDR3 length is 14 residues. The CDR3: CAISREQGNQPQHF. As DNA, the CDR3 is TGTGCCATCAGCCGAGAGCAGGGCAATCAGCCCCAGCATTTT.

This clonotype has more than one count but fewer than ten. V is TRBV3-1 and J is TRBJ2-4; D gene unclear. Germline V CDR1 and CDR2: LGHDT, YNNKEL (reference sequence). The V and J ends lost 3 bases and 1 base respectively, with 13 bases between them. The CDR3 loop spans 16 amino acids. For the CDR3, the DNA is TGTGCCAGCAGCCACGGCCTTCTGGGGGCCAAAAACATTCAGTACTTC. Translation gives CASSHGLLGAKNIQYF.

This clonotype was seen many times. CDR3 protein: CASREGGKHEQYF. The CDR3 nucleotides read TGTGCCAGCAGGGAAGGAGGGAAACACGAGCAGTACTTC. This chain connects TRBV28 to TRBJ2-7, with D maybe TRBD2 (6 bases). The CDR3 has 13 residues. V dropped 6 bases and J dropped 5 bases, with 14 bases sitting between them. Germline V gene sequence: CDR1 MDHEN, CDR2 SYDVKM. The full variable domain, with the rest looked up from reference TRBV28 and TRBJ2-7, is DVKVTQSSRYLVKRTGEKVFLECVQDMDHENMFWYRQDPGLGLRLIYFSYDVKMKEKGDIPEGYSVSREKKERFSLILESASTNQTSMYLCASREGGKHEQYFGPGTRLTVT.

As to this clonotype: One end of the junction does not line up with germline, which may come from a read error. This chain uses TRBV7-9 with TRBJ1-2, with unresolved D. The CDR3 has 14 residues. The germline gives CDR1 SEHNR, CDR2 FQNEAQ (reference sequence). The CDR3 bases are TGTGCCAGCAGCCAGTCGGGCACTAACTATGGCCACACCTTC. It encodes CASSQSGTNYGHTF.

This clonotype showed up many times. V gene TRBV7-2 combines with J gene TRBJ2-5; D remains ambiguous. The germline V gene has CDR1 SGHTA and CDR2 FQGNSA. Trimming took off 1 base at V and 1 base at J, with 7 bases between the two ends. The CDR3 sequence is 14 residues long. The CDR3: CASSLGQTQETQYF. The CDR3 coding sequence is TGTGCCAGCAGCTTAGGGCAGACCCAAGAGACCCAGTACTTC. Drawing the rest from reference TRBV7-2 and TRBJ2-5, the complete variable domain is GAGVSQSPSNKVTEKGKDVELRCDPISGHTALYWYRQSLGQGLEFLIYFQGNSAPDKSGLPSDRFSAERTGGSVSTLTIQRTQQEDSAVYLCASSLGQTQETQYFGPGTRLLVL.

This clonotype has just a few counts. V gene TRBV10-3 combines with J gene TRBJ2-7; 9 bases are a match to TRBD2. CDR3 size: 13 residues. CDR1 and CDR2 from the germline V gene are ENHRY and SYGVKD. CDR3 in amino acids: CATTALAGNEQYF. The CDR3 region has the DNA TGTGCGACAACCGCCCTAGCGGGAAACGAGCAGTACTTC.

At least ten counts were recorded for this clonotype. The V gene is TRBV7-2, the J gene TRBJ1-5, with 7 bases fitting TRBD1. Germline lookup yields CDR1 SGHTA and CDR2 FQGNSA. With 5 bases clipped from V and 3 bases from J, the junction kept 4 bases outside the gene matches. The CDR3 runs 14 residues. This CDR3 reads CASSQGQHNQPQHF. The DNA for the CDR3 is TGTGCCAGCAGCCAGGGACAGCACAATCAGCCCCAGCATTTT. The entire variable domain, with the rest obtained from reference TRBV7-2 and TRBJ1-5, is as follows: GAGVSQSPSNKVTEKGKDVELRCDPISGHTALYWYRQSLGQGLEFLIYFQGNSAPDKSGLPSDRFSAERTGGSVSTLTIQRTQQEDSAVYLCASSQGQHNQPQHFGDGTRLSIL.

The gene calls are TRBV5-1 and TRBJ1-4, with TRBD1 matching 10 bases. CDR3 length: 15 residues. The germline CDR1 and CDR2 sequences are SGHRS and YFSETQ. Losses at the gene ends were 0 bases for V and 9 bases for J; bases not matched to a gene: 5. CDR3 in DNA: TGCGCCAGCAGCTTGGCCATGGACAGGGGGAAAAAACTGTTTTTT. As protein: CASSLAMDRGKKLFF.

This rearrangement joins TRBV5-1 to TRBJ1-2; D is possibly TRBD1 (6 bases). The V gene lost 0 bases and the J gene lost 7 bases, with 16 bases spanning the gap. Per germline, CDR1 SGHRS and CDR2 YFSETQ. The CDR3 runs to 15 residues. The CDR3 region has the DNA TGCGCCAGCAGCTTGGGACAGGAAGCCAGTGGTGGCTACACCTTC. Encoded protein: CASSLGQEASGGYTF.

This clonotype was seen more than once but under ten times. The chain couples TRBV4-1 to TRBJ2-4; the D is unclear. Trimming took 3 bases from V and 0 from J, leaving 9 bases between them. This CDR3 comprises 15 residues. From germline, CDR1 is MGHRA and CDR2 YSYEKL. CDR3 in DNA: TGCGCCAGCAGCCAGAGGATTCTAGCCAAAAACATTCAGTACTTC. Its translation: CASSQRILAKNIQYF.

This clonotype has only a few counts. Possible read error: a much larger clone is one base away. The genes are TRBV20-1 and TRBJ2-5; D possibly corresponds to TRBD2 (6 bases). The CDR3 runs to 13 residues. In germline, CDR1 is DFQATT, CDR2 SNEGSKA (reference sequence). The CDR3 reads CSAQLATQEAQYF. The CDR3, as DNA: TGCAGTGCTCAGCTAGCGACCCAAGAGGCCCAGTACTTC.

This clonotype was observed once. This may stem from a read error, because a much larger clone lies one nucleotide away. V and J are TRBV7-2 and TRBJ2-2; no firm D call. Germline V gene lookup returns CDR1 SGHTA and CDR2 FQGNSA. The CDR3 extends over 12 amino acids. V lost 5 bases, J lost 5 bases, and 6 bases lay in between. The CDR3 DNA is TGTGCCAGCAGCGCTACTACCGGGGAGCTGTTTTTT. Its translation: CASSATTGELFF.

This clonotype was seen a few times. A much bigger clone sits one base away, suggesting this may be a read error. The chain is built from TRBV14 and TRBJ1-2; TRBD1 matches at 7 bases. This CDR3 spans 12 amino acids. Unmatched junction bases numbered 9, after V lost 5 bases and J lost 12 bases. Germline CDR1 is SGHDN and CDR2 is FVKESK. Here the CDR3 reads CASSLGGEGHTF. In DNA, the CDR3 is TGTGCCAGCAGCTTAGGGGGCGAAGGCCACACCTTC.

J is TRBJ2-5 and V is TRBV6-1; TRBD1 matches at 9 bases. The CDR3 spans 15 residues. The ends lost 6 bases at V and 2 bases at J; junction bases unmatched: 7. The germline CDR1 and CDR2 sequences are MNHNS and SASEGT. This CDR3 reads CASRSGTGRQETQYF. Here the CDR3 DNA reads TGTGCCAGCAGAAGCGGGACAGGGAGACAAGAGACCCAGTACTTC.

This chain connects TRBV2 to TRBJ2-3; D may be TRBD2 (6 bases). The V end was cut by 8 bases, the J end by 2 bases, with 14 bases between. Germline assignment: CDR1 SNHLY and CDR2 FYNNEI. CDR3 size: 14 residues. CDR3 protein: CASLSAGITDTQYF. Here the CDR3 DNA reads TGTGCCAGCCTCTCGGCGGGGATCACAGATACGCAGTATTTT.

V gene TRBV24-1 combines with J gene TRBJ2-1, with TRBD2 as a possible D gene (6 bases). Per the germline V gene, CDR1 is KGHDR and CDR2 is SFDVKD. This CDR3 has 16 residues. Trimming took off 4 bases at V and 7 bases at J, with 19 bases between the two ends. The CDR3 coding sequence is TGTGCCACCAGTGAACTCGGGGCGGGATCGGCGAATGAGCAGTTCTTC. It codes for CATSELGAGSANEQFF.

V is TRBV6-2 or TRBV6-3 and J is TRBJ2-7; perhaps TRBD2 as D (7 bases). The germline V gene encodes CDR1 MNHEY and CDR2 SVGEGT. The CDR3 covers 13 residues. Between the trimmed V and J ends, which lost 11 bases and 4 bases, there was a span of 18 bases. The CDR3 sequence: CASRGEGEYEQYF. The CDR3 coding sequence is TGTGCCTCGAGGGGGGAGGGCGAATACGAGCAGTACTTC.

This clonotype has more than one count but fewer than ten. The chain employs TRBV20-1 and TRBJ2-6; D perhaps matches TRBD2 (6 bases). The length of the CDR3 is 14 residues. V lost 6 bases and J lost 2, with 11 bases in between. CDR1 and CDR2 (germline): DFQATT, SNEGSKA (reference sequence). The CDR3 DNA is TGCAGTGCGGACTCGGGAGCTGGGGCCAACGTCCTGACTTTC. It yields the protein CSADSGAGANVLTF.

About this clonotype itself: A much larger clone lies one base from this, so it may be a read error. V is TRBV11-2 and J is TRBJ1-2, with D possibly matching TRBD1 (6 bases). Germline values: CDR1 SGHAT, CDR2 FQNNGV. The CDR3 contains 17 residues. This CDR3 is CSSSNRPTGAELRGYTF. The DNA for the CDR3 is TGTTCCAGCAGCAACCGACCGACAGGAGCAGAACTGAGGGGCTACACCTTC.

This chain connects TRBV19 to TRBJ1-4; D might be TRBD1 (6 bases). V was clipped by 5 bases and J by 4 bases, with 17 bases between them. CDR3 length: 16 residues. Per the germline V gene, CDR1 is LNHDA and CDR2 is SQIVND (reference sequence). CDR3 in DNA: TGTGCCAGTAGTCAGCCCGGGACAAGACTTAATGAAAAACTGTTTTTT. Amino acids: CASSQPGTRLNEKLFF.